This T cell receptor beta chain was captured by sequencing in a study of OX40 agonist ivuxolimab in advanced cancers. The method was immunoSEQ multiplex PCR; TCRdb's version includes in-frame clones alone and lacks a portion of them. The repertoire has about 36,000 clones, 88% of them found once; the top ten carry 9.5% to 15%. Germline CDR1 is SQVTM and CDR2 is ANQGSEA. This CDR3 region has 15 residues. V lost 3 bases and J lost 8; bases outside the gene matches: 6. This clone has just a few counts. Blood samples were obtained at baseline, cycle 4 day 1, and cycle 7 day 1. The chain is built from TRBV29-1 and TRBJ2-2; TRBD2 matches 13 bases. The source of this sequence is an adult with an advanced solid tumor such as melanoma, head and neck, liver or kidney cancer. The sample here was CD4+ or CD8+ T cells sorted from blood, taken in a trial of the OX40 agonist ivuxolimab. DNA for the CDR3: TGCAGCGTTGACGGGACTAGCGGGACCAGGGGGGAGCTGTTTTTT. This gives the protein CSVDGTSGTRGELFF.